The present TCR beta chain was sequenced within a study of cytomegalovirus exposure and HLA in healthy donors. Trimming removed 5 bases at V and 3 bases at J, with 13 bases between. The CDR3 has 14 residues. Germline loops: CDR1 MNHEY, CDR2 SVGAGI. Primers for the PCR totalled 60 Vbeta and 13 Jbeta. Sequencing used immunoSEQ multiplex PCR; TCRdb keeps in-frame clones, though not all of them. The table includes about 99,000 clones, about 75% detected once. Sequenced: PBMCs. The TCR comes from a man between 60 and 75 years old in good health and CMV-seropositive. The chain links TRBV6-5 to TRBJ1-1, with D unclear. This CDR3 reads CASSERGYYTEAFF. DNA of the CDR3: TGTGCCAGCAGTGAGAGAGGATATTACACTGAAGCTTTCTTT.